This is a list of T cell receptor beta chains from one sample in a study of T cells after somatic rescue of genetic block. The table came from immunoSEQ multiplex PCR; TCRdb's copy has only in-frame clones and leaves some out. The sample lists 12,000 or so clones, 78% seen once, with 8% to 9.5% in the top ten. The specimen was peripheral blood mononuclear cells (PBMCs). These receptors were obtained from a boy younger than 18. The CDR3 runs from the conserved cysteine through the conserved F or W. Each record gives: clone size, J gene, V gene, D gene, CDR3 protein, CDR3 DNA. D genes are given only for firm matches. Clone sizes are given selectively: once, few, many, or a class where the clone is expanded.

clone_size: few; j_call: TRBJ2-7; v_call: TRBV2; d_call: TRBD1; cdr3_aa: CASTTGQTYEQYF; cdr3_nt: TGTGCCAGCACCACGGGACAGACCTACGAGCAGTACTTC
clone_size: medium-sized; j_call: TRBJ1-1; v_call: TRBV9; d_call: TRBD1; cdr3_aa: CASSGDREGRTEAFF; cdr3_nt: TGTGCCAGCAGCGGTGACAGGGAGGGGCGGACTGAAGCTTTCTTT
clone_size: .; j_call: TRBJ2-1; v_call: TRBV20-1; d_call: .; cdr3_aa: CSASTSSEQFF; cdr3_nt: TGCAGTGCTTCAACTAGTAGTGAGCAGTTCTTC
clone_size: few; j_call: TRBJ1-1; v_call: TRBV25-1; d_call: .; cdr3_aa: CASGETGLRAFF; cdr3_nt: TGTGCCAGCGGGGAAACGGGGCTAAGGGCTTTCTTT
clone_size: .; j_call: TRBJ2-7; v_call: TRBV5-4; d_call: .; cdr3_aa: CASSILQSYEQYF; cdr3_nt: TGTGCCAGCAGCATCCTACAATCCTACGAGCAGTACTTC
clone_size: .; j_call: TRBJ2-7; v_call: TRBV10-1; d_call: TRBD1; cdr3_aa: CASSKGGAGSYEQYF; cdr3_nt: TGCGCCAGCAGTAAAGGGGGCGCAGGCTCCTACGAGCAGTACTTC
clone_size: .; j_call: TRBJ1-3; v_call: TRBV7-9; d_call: .; cdr3_aa: CASSFVGTAGAGNTIYF; cdr3_nt: TGTGCCAGCAGCTTTGTTGGTACGGCAGGAGCTGGAAACACCATATATTTT
clone_size: .; j_call: TRBJ2-5; v_call: TRBV7-8; d_call: TRBD1; cdr3_aa: CASSLDRGLLFEETQYF; cdr3_nt: TGTGCCAGCAGCTTAGACAGGGGGCTACTGTTTGAAGAGACCCAGTACTTC
clone_size: .; j_call: TRBJ1-5; v_call: TRBV19; d_call: .; cdr3_aa: CASSMVGVGKPQHF; cdr3_nt: TGTGCCAGTAGTATGGTGGGGGTGGGAAAGCCCCAGCATTTT
clone_size: .; j_call: TRBJ2-7; v_call: TRBV27; d_call: TRBD2; cdr3_aa: CASSFWGGEQYF; cdr3_nt: TGTGCCAGCAGTTTCTGGGGGGGTGAGCAGTACTTC
clone_size: .; j_call: TRBJ1-1; v_call: TRBV28; d_call: .; cdr3_aa: CASRPPLGRGTEAFF; cdr3_nt: TGTGCCAGCAGACCTCCCTTGGGGCGGGGAACTGAAGCTTTCTTT
clone_size: .; j_call: TRBJ1-3; v_call: TRBV18; d_call: .; cdr3_aa: CASSPLHDTGSSGNTIYF; cdr3_nt: TGTGCCAGCTCACCACTACACGACACAGGGAGCTCTGGAAACACCATATATTTT
clone_size: .; j_call: TRBJ2-5; v_call: TRBV28; d_call: .; cdr3_aa: CASSSRWGLETQYF; cdr3_nt: TGTGCCAGCAGTTCAAGGTGGGGGCTGGAGACCCAGTACTTC
clone_size: .; j_call: TRBJ1-1; v_call: TRBV5-1; d_call: .; cdr3_aa: CASSLGLKNTEAFF; cdr3_nt: TGCGCCAGCAGCTTGGGACTTAAGAACACTGAAGCTTTCTTT
clone_size: .; j_call: TRBJ1-6; v_call: TRBV5-6; d_call: .; cdr3_aa: CASSSWRRSSYNSPLHF; cdr3_nt: TGTGCCAGCAGCTCCTGGCGCAGGAGCTCCTATAATTCACCCCTCCACTTT
clone_size: .; j_call: TRBJ2-7; v_call: TRBV7-8; d_call: .; cdr3_aa: CASSFGGSSYEQYF; cdr3_nt: TGTGCCAGCAGCTTTGGGGGGTCCTCCTACGAGCAGTACTTC
clone_size: .; j_call: TRBJ2-7; v_call: TRBV2; d_call: .; cdr3_aa: CASNPRTTPSEQYF; cdr3_nt: TGTGCCAGCAACCCCCGGACAACGCCCAGCGAGCAGTACTTC
clone_size: .; j_call: TRBJ2-3; v_call: TRBV19; d_call: TRBD1; cdr3_aa: CATSGQGITDTQYF; cdr3_nt: TGTGCCACCTCGGGACAGGGGATCACAGATACGCAGTATTTT
clone_size: .; j_call: TRBJ2-3; v_call: TRBV2; d_call: .; cdr3_aa: CASSGARLGTDTQYF; cdr3_nt: TGTGCCAGCAGTGGGGCTAGGCTTGGCACAGATACGCAGTATTTT
clone_size: .; j_call: TRBJ2-7; v_call: TRBV6-6; d_call: .; cdr3_aa: CASSPSWGNSYEQYF; cdr3_nt: TGTGCCAGCAGCCCCTCTTGGGGGAACTCCTACGAGCAGTACTTC
clone_size: .; j_call: TRBJ2-5; v_call: TRBV12-5; d_call: TRBD2; cdr3_aa: CASGSGGIQETQYF; cdr3_nt: TGTGCTAGTGGTTCGGGGGGGATTCAAGAGACCCAGTACTTC
clone_size: .; j_call: TRBJ1-4; v_call: TRBV4-1; d_call: .; cdr3_aa: CASRGIATNEKLFF; cdr3_nt: TGCGCCAGTCGGGGAATTGCAACTAATGAAAAACTGTTTTTT
clone_size: .; j_call: TRBJ2-7; v_call: TRBV6-1; d_call: .; cdr3_aa: CASTYRDRLYEQYF; cdr3_nt: TGTGCCAGCACTTACCGGGACCGGCTGTACGAGCAGTACTTC
clone_size: .; j_call: TRBJ1-2; v_call: TRBV5-1; d_call: .; cdr3_aa: CASSDPGQGYGYTF; cdr3_nt: TGCGCCAGCAGCGACCCAGGCCAGGGCTATGGCTACACCTTC
clone_size: once; j_call: TRBJ1-2; v_call: TRBV13; d_call: TRBD1; cdr3_aa: CASSSVRQGYGYTF; cdr3_nt: TGTGCCAGCAGCTCCGTGAGACAGGGCTATGGCTACACCTTC
clone_size: .; j_call: TRBJ1-1; v_call: TRBV28; d_call: .; cdr3_aa: CASSRGTVNTEAFF; cdr3_nt: TGTGCCAGCAGTCGCGGGACGGTGAACACTGAAGCTTTCTTT
clone_size: .; j_call: TRBJ2-2; v_call: TRBV11-3; d_call: .; cdr3_aa: CASSLFGDTGELFF; cdr3_nt: TGTGCCAGCAGCTTGTTCGGGGACACCGGGGAGCTGTTTTTT
clone_size: .; j_call: TRBJ1-1; v_call: TRBV7-9; d_call: .; cdr3_aa: CASSSLSLYTEAFF; cdr3_nt: TGTGCCAGCAGCTCCCTCTCACTGTACACTGAAGCTTTCTTT
clone_size: .; j_call: TRBJ1-1; v_call: TRBV5-1; d_call: .; cdr3_aa: CASSSNGQEAFF; cdr3_nt: TGCGCCAGCAGCTCAAACGGACAGGAAGCTTTCTTT
clone_size: once; j_call: TRBJ2-1; v_call: TRBV2; d_call: .; cdr3_aa: CASSVGGTVEQFF; cdr3_nt: TGTGCCAGCAGTGTCGGGGGGACAGTCGAGCAGTTCTTC
clone_size: .; j_call: TRBJ2-7; v_call: TRBV7-9; d_call: .; cdr3_aa: CASSRRDYEQYF; cdr3_nt: TGTGCCAGCAGCCGCAGGGATTACGAGCAGTACTTC
clone_size: .; j_call: TRBJ1-4; v_call: TRBV9; d_call: .; cdr3_aa: CASSRDNGKLFF; cdr3_nt: TGTGCCAGCAGCCGGGACAACGGAAAACTGTTTTTT
clone_size: .; j_call: TRBJ2-4; v_call: TRBV23-1; d_call: TRBD1; cdr3_aa: CASSPGQGAAKNIQYF; cdr3_nt: TGCGCCAGCAGTCCTGGACAGGGGGCGGCCAAAAACATTCAGTACTTC
clone_size: .; j_call: TRBJ2-2; v_call: TRBV5-1; d_call: TRBD2; cdr3_aa: CASSKAGGPNTGELFF; cdr3_nt: TGCGCCAGCAGCAAAGCGGGAGGGCCGAACACCGGGGAGCTGTTTTTT
clone_size: .; j_call: TRBJ2-6; v_call: TRBV7-3; d_call: .; cdr3_aa: CASTAGASGANVLTF; cdr3_nt: TGTGCCAGCACCGCGGGGGCTTCTGGGGCCAACGTCCTGACTTTC
clone_size: few; j_call: TRBJ2-6; v_call: TRBV9; d_call: .; cdr3_aa: CASSGTGSSGANVLTF; cdr3_nt: TGTGCCAGCAGCGGAACAGGGAGCTCTGGGGCCAACGTCCTGACTTTC